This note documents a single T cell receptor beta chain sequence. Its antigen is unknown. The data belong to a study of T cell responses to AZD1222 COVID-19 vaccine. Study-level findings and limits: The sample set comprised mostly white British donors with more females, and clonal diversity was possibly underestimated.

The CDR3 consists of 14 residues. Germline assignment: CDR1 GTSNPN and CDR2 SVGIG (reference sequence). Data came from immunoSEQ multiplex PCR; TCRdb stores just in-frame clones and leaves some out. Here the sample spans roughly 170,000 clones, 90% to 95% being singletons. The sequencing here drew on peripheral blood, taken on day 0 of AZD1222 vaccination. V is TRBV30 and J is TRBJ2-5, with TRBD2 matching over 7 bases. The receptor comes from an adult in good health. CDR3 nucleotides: TGTGCTCACGCGATGGGGGGGGTCGAAGAGACCCAGTACTTC. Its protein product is CAHAMGGVEETQYF.